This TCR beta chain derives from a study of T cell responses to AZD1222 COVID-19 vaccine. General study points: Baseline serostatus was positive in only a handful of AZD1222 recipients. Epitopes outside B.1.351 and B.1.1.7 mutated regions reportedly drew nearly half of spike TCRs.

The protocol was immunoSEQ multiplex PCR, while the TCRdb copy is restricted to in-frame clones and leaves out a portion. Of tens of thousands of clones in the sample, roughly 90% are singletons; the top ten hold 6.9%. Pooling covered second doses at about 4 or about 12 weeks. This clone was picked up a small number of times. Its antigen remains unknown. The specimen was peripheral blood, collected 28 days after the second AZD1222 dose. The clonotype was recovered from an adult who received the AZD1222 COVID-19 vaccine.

The CDR3 sequence: CASSLDVIDQPQHF. As DNA, the CDR3 is TGCGCCAGCAGTCTGGACGTAATTGATCAGCCCCAGCATTTT. The chain couples TRBV4-1 to TRBJ1-5; D remains ambiguous. Germline CDR1 and CDR2: MGHRA and YSYEKL. V was clipped by 6 bases and J by 5 bases, with 14 bases between them. This CDR3 is 14 amino acids long.